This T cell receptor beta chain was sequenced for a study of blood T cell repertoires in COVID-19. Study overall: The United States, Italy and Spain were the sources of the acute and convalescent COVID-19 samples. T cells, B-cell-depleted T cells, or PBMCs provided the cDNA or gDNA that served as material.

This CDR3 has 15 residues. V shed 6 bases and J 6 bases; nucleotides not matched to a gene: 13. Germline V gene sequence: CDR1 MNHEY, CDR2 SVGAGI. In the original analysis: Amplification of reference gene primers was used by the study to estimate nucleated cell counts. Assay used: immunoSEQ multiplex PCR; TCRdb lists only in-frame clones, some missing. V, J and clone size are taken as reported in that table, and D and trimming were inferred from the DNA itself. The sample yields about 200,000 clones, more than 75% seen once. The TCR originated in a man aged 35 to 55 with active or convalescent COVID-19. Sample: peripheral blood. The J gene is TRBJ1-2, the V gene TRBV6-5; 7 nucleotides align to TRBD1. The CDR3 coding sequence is TGTGCCAGCAGGTCAGCCGACAGGGTATTCCATGGCTACACCTTC. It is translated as CASRSADRVFHGYTF.